The 20 T cell receptor beta chains presented below share a single source sample, sequenced in a study of blood T cell repertoires in COVID-19. Assay: immunoSEQ multiplex PCR; the TCRdb copy retains only in-frame clones and omits some. The sample shows about 190,000 clones, approximately 84% of them seen only once. Sequenced input: peripheral blood. Receptors originate from an older woman with active or convalescent COVID-19.

The chain is built from TRBV6-5 and TRBJ2-3; a possible D gene is TRBD1 (6 bases). The V gene lost 9 bases and the J gene lost 3 bases, with 13 bases spanning the gap. This CDR3 comprises 13 residues. Germline CDR1 MNHEY, CDR2 SVGAGI. The CDR3 region has the DNA TGTGCCAGTAACTATCAGGGGACAGATACGCAGTATTTT. Translation: CASNYQGTDTQYF.

This rearrangement joins TRBV18 to TRBJ2-2; perhaps TRBD2 as D (6 bases). Trimming removed 1 base at V and 0 bases at J, with 9 bases between. Germline CDR1 KGHSH, CDR2 LQKENI. The CDR3 is made up of 16 amino acids. This chain's CDR3 is CASSPRSSANTGELFF. CDR3 bases: TGTGCCAGCTCACCACGTTCTAGCGCGAACACCGGGGAGCTGTTTTTT.

This rearrangement joins TRBV12-5 to TRBJ1-2, with 8 bases matching TRBD1. The junction had 4 bases not matched to a gene; V was cut back by 4 bases and J by 9 bases. The CDR3 has 12 residues. CDR1 and CDR2 from the germline V gene are LGHNT and FRNRAP. The CDR3 loop is CASGSGGARYTF. The CDR3 coding sequence is TGTGCTAGTGGTTCAGGGGGCGCACGCTACACCTTC.

The J gene is TRBJ1-2, the V gene TRBV18; weak D call: TRBD1 (6 bases). V was cut by 3 bases and J by 2 bases, with 10 bases left in between. The CDR3 covers 14 residues. Germline-derived CDR1 and CDR2 are KGHSH and LQKENI. CDR3 sequence reads: CASSPIDRNYGYTF. Here the CDR3 DNA reads TGTGCCAGCTCACCGATAGACAGGAACTATGGCTACACCTTC.

V and J are TRBV12-1 and TRBJ2-1; no check of the table's D call, TRBD2, against the DNA was made. TRBV12-1 is termed a pseudogene. This CDR3 is built from 16 residues. In DNA, the CDR3 is TGTGCCAGCCCGCCCCCCATAAGCGCGGTCTACAATGAGCAGTTCTTC. Translation gives CASPPPISAVYNEQFF.

V gene TRBV5-5 combines with J gene TRBJ2-5; 9 bases agree with TRBD1. The germline CDR1 and CDR2 sequences are SGHKS and YYEKEE (reference sequence). This CDR3 is 15 amino acids long. J lost 1 base, V lost 5 bases, and 6 bases had no gene match. In nucleotides, the CDR3 is TGTGCCAGCAGGATAACAGGGGGCTTCCAAGAGACCCAGTACTTC. Translating gives CASRITGGFQETQYF.

V is TRBV10-1 and J is TRBJ2-1, with D possibly matching TRBD1 (5 bases). Trimming cost V 4 bases and J 7 bases, with 8 bases left between them. The CDR3 spans 12 residues. CDR1 and CDR2 from the germline V gene are WNHNN and SYGVQD (reference sequence). Written as DNA, the CDR3 is TGCGCCAGCAGTGCAGGGCTAAATGAGCAGTTCTTC. As protein: CASSAGLNEQFF.

The chain recombines TRBV5-6 with TRBJ1-2; the match to TRBD1 covers 11 bases. The CDR3 runs 17 residues. V shed 0 bases and J 4 bases; nucleotides not matched to a gene: 8. Germline CDR1 reads SGHDT; CDR2 reads YYEEEE. The CDR3: CASSLGGQGAVSYGYTF. The CDR3 nucleotides read TGTGCCAGCAGCTTGGGCGGACAGGGGGCGGTAAGCTATGGCTACACCTTC.

V and J are TRBV6-5 and TRBJ2-1; perhaps TRBD1 as D (6 bases). Germline CDR1 reads MNHEY; CDR2 reads SVGAGI. This CDR3 has 15 residues. The V and J ends lost 11 bases and 7 bases respectively, with 24 bases between them. CDR3: CAAQARDIIGNEQFF. As DNA, the CDR3 is TGTGCCGCCCAGGCCCGGGACATAATTGGTAATGAGCAGTTCTTC.

This sequence joins TRBV28 and TRBJ2-3; D is possibly TRBD2 (6 bases). The V and J ends lost 5 bases and 2 bases respectively, with 14 bases between them. The CDR3 runs 15 residues. From germline, CDR1 is MDHEN and CDR2 SYDVKM. The CDR3 loop reads CASSPPRGNTDTQYF. The DNA of the CDR3 is TGTGCCAGCAGTCCTCCCCGCGGGAACACAGATACGCAGTATTTT.

The CDR3: CASSPARVEGPLHF. In DNA form, the CDR3 reads TGTGCCAGCTCCCCGGCCAGGGTGGAAGGACCCCTCCACTTT. The chain joins TRBV18 to TRBJ1-6; possible D gene TRBD1, 5 bases. This CDR3 is built from 14 residues. The V end lost 6 bases, the J end lost 12 bases, and 18 bases lay between the germline ends. Germline assignment: CDR1 KGHSH and CDR2 LQKENI.

The rearrangement uses TRBV9 and TRBJ1-6; a possible D gene is TRBD1 (5 bases). The CDR3 extends over 14 amino acids. V shed 0 bases and J shed 9 bases, with 10 bases lying between them. CDR1 and CDR2 from the germline V gene are SGDLS and YYNGEE. The CDR3 region has the DNA TGTGCCAGCAGCGTAGAGGGGATTACTTCACCCCTCCACTTT. Translated, it gives CASSVEGITSPLHF. Based on the CDR3 plus reference TRBV9 and TRBJ1-6, the full variable domain is DSGVTQTPKHLITATGQRVTLRCSPRSGDLSVYWYQQSLDQGLQFLIQYYNGEERAKGNILERFSAQQFPDLHSELNLSSLELGDSALYFCASSVEGITSPLHFGNGTRLTVT.

With respect to this clone: The sample contains more than one DNA sequence encoding this CDR3. The chain carries TRBV24-1 and TRBJ2-3; 7 bases are shared with TRBD1. CDR3 length: 15 amino acids. Trimming took 2 bases from V and 0 from J; bases not matched to a gene: 1. CDR1 KGHDR and CDR2 SFDVKD come from the germline V gene. The CDR3 DNA sequence: TGTGCCACCAGTGATTGGACAGGCAGCACAGATACGCAGTATTTT. Translation: CATSDWTGSTDTQYF.

The chain employs TRBV3-1 (or the pseudogene TRBV3-2) and TRBJ2-2, with TRBD1 identical over 10 bases. Germline V CDR1 and CDR2: LGHDT, YNNKEL (reference sequence). Trimming cost V 4 bases and J 10 bases; bases outside gene matches: 9. The CDR3 spans 15 residues. CDR3 loop: CASSPRRQGAEELFF. The CDR3 DNA follows: TGTGCCAGCAGCCCTAGGAGACAGGGGGCGGAGGAGCTGTTTTTT.

This clone was detected a few times. The CDR3 DNA sequence: TGCGCCAGCAGCCAAGACAGCGCGAACACCGGGGAGCTGTTTTTT. Translating it yields CASSQDSANTGELFF. The V and J genes are TRBV4-1 and TRBJ2-2; D not resolved. The CDR3 runs to 15 residues. V was trimmed by 0 bases and J by 0 bases, leaving 5 bases between them. Germline CDR1 is MGHRA and CDR2 is YSYEKL.

Details on this clone: Other DNA sequences of this sample code for an identical CDR3. DNA for the CDR3: TGTGCCAGTAGTATAGGACAGGGAGGTCAGCCCCAGCATTTT. This translates into CASSIGQGGQPQHF. V gene TRBV19 combines with J gene TRBJ1-5; 7 nucleotides align to TRBD1. Germline V gene sequence: CDR1 LNHDA, CDR2 SQIVND (reference sequence). V lost 1 base to trimming and J lost 6 bases; unmatched junction nucleotides: 3. This CDR3 spans 14 amino acids.

The chain employs TRBV6-6 and TRBJ1-2, with TRBD1 matching 9 bases. Germline V CDR1 and CDR2: MNHNY, SVGAGI (reference sequence). The V and J ends lost 4 bases and 4 bases, in that order; junction bases with no gene match: 7. This CDR3 region has 15 residues. CDR3 sequence (DNA): TGTGCCAGCAGTTCTGGACAGGGGCGAAGCTATGGCTACACCTTC. Translating it yields CASSSGQGRSYGYTF.

A single count supports this clone. The chain is built from TRBV20-1 and TRBJ1-1; D is possibly TRBD1 (6 bases). The CDR3 length is 15 residues. In germline, CDR1 is DFQATT, CDR2 SNEGSKA (reference sequence). V was shortened by 3 bases and J by 3 bases, with 17 bases between the two germline ends. DNA of the CDR3: TGCAGTGCTAGTTGGTACGGGGCAGGGGACACTGAAGCTTTCTTT. Translation: CSASWYGAGDTEAFF.

There are many counts of this clone. J is TRBJ2-7 and V is TRBV4-2, with 12 bases that match TRBD2. This CDR3 has 15 residues. V trimming: 0 bases; J trimming: 5 bases; junction bases outside the gene matches: 2. In germline, CDR1 is LGHNA, CDR2 YNFKEQ. The CDR3 spells CASSQETSGSHEQYF. In DNA form, the CDR3 reads TGTGCCAGCAGCCAAGAGACTAGCGGGAGCCACGAGCAGTACTTC.

This chain links TRBV7-6 with TRBJ2-1, with TRBD1 identical over 8 bases. The CDR3 covers 16 residues. Germline-derived CDR1 and CDR2 are SGHVS and FNYEAQ. Unmatched junction bases numbered 12, after V lost 6 bases and J lost 5 bases. CDR3 loop: CASRRSPGQDNNEQFF. CDR3 nucleotides: TGTGCCAGCAGACGTTCCCCGGGACAGGATAACAATGAGCAGTTCTTC.